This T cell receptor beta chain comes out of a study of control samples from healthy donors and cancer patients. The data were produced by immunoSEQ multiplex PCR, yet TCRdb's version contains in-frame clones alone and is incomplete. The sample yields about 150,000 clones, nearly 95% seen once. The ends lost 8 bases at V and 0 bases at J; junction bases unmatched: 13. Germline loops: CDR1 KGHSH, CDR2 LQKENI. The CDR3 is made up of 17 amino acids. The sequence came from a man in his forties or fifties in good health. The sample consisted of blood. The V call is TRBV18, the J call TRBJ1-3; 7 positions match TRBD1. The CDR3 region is CASAKGGQDFSGNTIYF. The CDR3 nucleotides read TGTGCCAGCGCAAAGGGTGGACAGGACTTCTCTGGAAACACCATATATTTT.